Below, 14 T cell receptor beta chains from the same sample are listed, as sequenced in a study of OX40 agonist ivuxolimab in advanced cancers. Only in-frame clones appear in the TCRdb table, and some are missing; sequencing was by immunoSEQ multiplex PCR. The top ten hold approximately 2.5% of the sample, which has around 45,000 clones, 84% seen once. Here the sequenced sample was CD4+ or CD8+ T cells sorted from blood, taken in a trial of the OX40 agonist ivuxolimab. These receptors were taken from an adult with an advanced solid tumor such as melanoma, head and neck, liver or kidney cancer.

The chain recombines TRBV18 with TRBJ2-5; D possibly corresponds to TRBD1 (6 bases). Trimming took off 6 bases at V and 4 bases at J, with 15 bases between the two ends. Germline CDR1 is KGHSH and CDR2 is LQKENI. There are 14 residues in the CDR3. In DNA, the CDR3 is TGTGCCAGCTCCCTCGACAGGCTGGCAGAGACCCAGTACTTC. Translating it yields CASSLDRLAETQYF.

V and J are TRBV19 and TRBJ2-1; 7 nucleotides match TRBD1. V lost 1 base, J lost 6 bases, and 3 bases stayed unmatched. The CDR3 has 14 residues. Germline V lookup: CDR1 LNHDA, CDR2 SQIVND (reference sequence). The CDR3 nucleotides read TGTGCCAGTAGTATAGGGGGACAGTTCAATGAGCAGTTCTTC. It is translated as CASSIGGQFNEQFF.

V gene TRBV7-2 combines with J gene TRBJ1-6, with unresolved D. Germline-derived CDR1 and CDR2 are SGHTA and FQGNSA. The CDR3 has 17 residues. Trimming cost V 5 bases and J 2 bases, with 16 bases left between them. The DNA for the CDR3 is TGTGCCAGCAGCGCTTCTACTAGACCTGCCTATAATTCACCCCTCCACTTT. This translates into CASSASTRPAYNSPLHF. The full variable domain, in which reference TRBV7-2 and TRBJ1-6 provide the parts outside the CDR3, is GAGVSQSPSNKVTEKGKDVELRCDPISGHTALYWYRQSLGQGLEFLIYFQGNSAPDKSGLPSDRFSAERTGGSVSTLTIQRTQQEDSAVYLCASSASTRPAYNSPLHFGNGTRLTVT.

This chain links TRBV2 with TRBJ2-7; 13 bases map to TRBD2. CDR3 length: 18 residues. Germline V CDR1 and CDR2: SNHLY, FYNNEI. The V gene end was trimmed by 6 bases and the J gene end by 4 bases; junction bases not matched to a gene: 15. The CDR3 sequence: CASRERGSLAGGTYEQYF. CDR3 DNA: TGTGCCAGCAGGGAGAGGGGTTCACTAGCGGGAGGGACATACGAGCAGTACTTC.

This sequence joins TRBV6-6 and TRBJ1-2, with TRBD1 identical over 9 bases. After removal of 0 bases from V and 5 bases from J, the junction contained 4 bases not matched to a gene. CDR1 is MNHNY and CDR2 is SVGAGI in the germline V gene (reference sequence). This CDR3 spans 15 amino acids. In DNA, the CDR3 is TGTGCCAGCAGTTACTCGCCGGGACAGGGATATGGCTACACCTTC. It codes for CASSYSPGQGYGYTF.

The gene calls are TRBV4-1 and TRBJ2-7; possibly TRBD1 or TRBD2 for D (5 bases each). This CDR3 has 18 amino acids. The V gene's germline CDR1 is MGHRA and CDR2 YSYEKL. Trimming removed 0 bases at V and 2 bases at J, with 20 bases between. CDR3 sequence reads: CASSQDLRGGTKTYEQYF. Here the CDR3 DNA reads TGCGCCAGCAGCCAAGACCTTAGGGGTGGGACGAAAACCTACGAGCAGTACTTC.

The CDR3 bases are TGCGCCAGCAGCCCTCTCGGTGCAGATACGCAGTATTTT. It translates to CASSPLGADTQYF. This chain connects TRBV4-1 to TRBJ2-3; D is uncertain. Looked up from germline, CDR1 is MGHRA and CDR2 is YSYEKL. The V gene lost 4 bases and the J gene lost 4 bases, with 9 bases spanning the gap. This CDR3 has 13 amino acids.

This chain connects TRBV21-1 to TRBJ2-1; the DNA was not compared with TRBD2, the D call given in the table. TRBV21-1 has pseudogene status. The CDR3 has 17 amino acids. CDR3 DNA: TGTGCCAGCAGCAAGGCCCGGCGGGGTCCTAACTACAATGAGCAGTTCTTC. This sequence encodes CASSKARRGPNYNEQFF.

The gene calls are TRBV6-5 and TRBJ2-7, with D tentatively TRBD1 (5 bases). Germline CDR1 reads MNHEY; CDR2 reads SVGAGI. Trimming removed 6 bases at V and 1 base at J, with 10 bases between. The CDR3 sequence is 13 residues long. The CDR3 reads CASRPTDSYEQYF. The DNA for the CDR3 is TGTGCCAGCAGACCGACAGATTCCTACGAGCAGTACTTC.

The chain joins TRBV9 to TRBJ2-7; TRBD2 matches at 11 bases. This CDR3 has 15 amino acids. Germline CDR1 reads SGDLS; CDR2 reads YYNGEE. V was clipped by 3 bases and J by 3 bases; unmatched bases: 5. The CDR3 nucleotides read TGTGCCAGCAGCGAACTAGCGGGAGACCACTACGAGCAGTACTTC. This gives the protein CASSELAGDHYEQYF.

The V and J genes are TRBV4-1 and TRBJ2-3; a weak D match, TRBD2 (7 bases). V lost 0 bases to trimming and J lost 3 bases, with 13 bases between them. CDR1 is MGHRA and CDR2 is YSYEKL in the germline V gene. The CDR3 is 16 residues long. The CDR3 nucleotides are TGCGCCAGCAGCCAAGATAACGCGGGGGCGACAGATACGCAGTATTTT. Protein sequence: CASSQDNAGATDTQYF.

CDR3 DNA: TGTGCCAGTGGGGTACCGGGTTCGGCCTACGAGCAGTACTTC. It specifies CASGVPGSAYEQYF. The chain is built from TRBV4-2 and TRBJ2-7; D is ambiguous. CDR3 length: 14 amino acids. CDR1 LGHNA and CDR2 YNFKEQ come from the germline V gene. Trimming cost V 9 bases and J 2 bases, with 17 bases left between them.

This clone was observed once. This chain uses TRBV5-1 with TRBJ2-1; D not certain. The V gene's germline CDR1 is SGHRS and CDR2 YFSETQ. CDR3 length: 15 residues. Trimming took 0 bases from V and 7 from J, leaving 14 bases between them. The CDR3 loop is CASSLEVLPGNEQFF. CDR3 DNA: TGCGCCAGCAGCTTGGAAGTCCTCCCCGGGAATGAGCAGTTCTTC.

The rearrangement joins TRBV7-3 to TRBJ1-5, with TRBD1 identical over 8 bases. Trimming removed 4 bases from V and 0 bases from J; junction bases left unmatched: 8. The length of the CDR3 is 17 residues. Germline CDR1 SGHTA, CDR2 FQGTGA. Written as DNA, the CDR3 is TGTGCCAGCAGCTGGGGCGGGGACAGGTATAGCAATCAGCCCCAGCATTTT. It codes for CASSWGGDRYSNQPQHF.